Listed here are 10 T cell receptor beta chains from one sample, sequenced in a study of blood T cell repertoires in COVID-19. Measured with immunoSEQ multiplex PCR; TCRdb has only the in-frame clones, and not every one. The sample consists of some 170,000 clones, more than 80% of them appearing once. The source material was peripheral blood. These receptors were obtained from an older woman with acute or convalescent COVID-19.

This clone showed up just once. The J gene is TRBJ1-1, the V gene TRBV2; 7 positions agree with TRBD1. Germline CDR1 reads SNHLY; CDR2 reads FYNNEI. The junction had 4 bases not matched to a gene; V was cut back by 8 bases and J by 1 base. The CDR3 runs 13 residues. The CDR3 DNA reads as TGTGCCAGCCGGACAGGACCGAACACTGAAGCTTTCTTT. Protein sequence: CASRTGPNTEAFF.

The chain uses TRBV4-2 and TRBJ2-1, with a tentative D call TRBD2 (5 bases). CDR3 length equals 16 residues. Trimming left V 3 bases short and J 1 base short, with 13 bases between. The germline gives CDR1 LGHNA, CDR2 YNFKEQ. The CDR3 region has the DNA TGTGCCAGCAGCCAGGAGAGCGGCTATTCCTACAATGAGCAGTTCTTC. This codes for CASSQESGYSYNEQFF.

The rearrangement uses TRBV6-5 and TRBJ2-2; no definite D call. V was cut by 6 bases and J by 6 bases, with 5 bases left in between. CDR1 and CDR2 (germline): MNHEY, SVGAGI. The CDR3 length is 11 residues. Written as DNA, the CDR3 is TGTGCCAGCAGGAGGTCCGGGGAGCTGTTTTTT. Its translation is CASRRSGELFF.

This clone was found once. The V gene is TRBV7-2, the J gene TRBJ2-1; 8 nucleotides agree with TRBD2. Trimming removed 2 bases from V and 2 bases from J; junction bases left unmatched: 5. CDR3 length: 16 amino acids. Germline assignment: CDR1 SGHTA and CDR2 FQGNSA. This CDR3 is CASSLRVGGAYNEQFF. For the CDR3, the DNA is TGTGCCAGCAGCTTAAGAGTCGGGGGGGCCTACAATGAGCAGTTCTTC.

The gene calls are TRBV2 and TRBJ1-5, with TRBD1 identical over 7 bases. CDR3 length: 16 amino acids. Germline V CDR1 and CDR2: SNHLY, FYNNEI. V shed 2 bases, J shed 3 bases, and the junction held 7 bases outside the gene matches. For the CDR3, the DNA is TGTGCCAGCAGTGAAACGCGACAGGGCTTCAATCAGCCCCAGCATTTT. Translation: CASSETRQGFNQPQHF.

The chain carries TRBV7-9 and TRBJ1-2; the match to TRBD1 covers 7 bases. V shed 1 base, J shed 5 bases, and the junction held 4 bases outside the gene matches. The germline gives CDR1 SEHNR, CDR2 FQNEAQ (reference sequence). The CDR3 is 14 residues long. The CDR3 nucleotides are TGTGCCAGCAGCTTAGTAACAGGGGATTATGGCTACACCTTC. It specifies CASSLVTGDYGYTF.

The chain has TRBV4-1 and TRBJ2-1; 12 nucleotides line up with TRBD2. The ends lost 2 bases at V and 7 bases at J; junction bases unmatched: 6. Germline CDR1 is MGHRA and CDR2 is YSYEKL. The CDR3 runs 16 residues. As DNA, the CDR3 is TGCGCCAGCAGCCAACGACTGGGACTAGCGGGTAATGAGCAGTTCTTC. It is translated as CASSQRLGLAGNEQFF.

The chain carries TRBV5-1 and TRBJ2-3; TRBD1 is a possible D gene (6 bases). V lost 1 base to trimming and J lost 5 bases, with 14 bases between them. This CDR3 has 15 amino acids. Germline lookup yields CDR1 SGHRS and CDR2 YFSETQ. The CDR3 sequence is CASSLQGQLLDTQYF. Here the CDR3 DNA reads TGCGCCAGCAGCTTGCAGGGGCAGCTTTTAGATACGCAGTATTTT.

V usage is TRBV4-1 and J usage is TRBJ2-7; 10 bases map to TRBD1. Germline V gene sequence: CDR1 MGHRA, CDR2 YSYEKL. V dropped 4 bases and J dropped 2; count of bases not matched to a gene: 5. This CDR3 contains 15 residues. CDR3 sequence reads: CASSPRQGAPYEQYF. CDR3 DNA sequence: TGCGCCAGCAGCCCACGACAGGGGGCGCCCTACGAGCAGTACTTC.

The rearrangement joins TRBV12-3 or TRBV12-4 to TRBJ2-1; the D gene is possibly TRBD1 (5 bases). The CDR3 consists of 12 residues. V lost 8 bases to trimming and J lost 4 bases, with 9 bases between them. The CDR3 reads CASQKGYNEQFF. DNA of the CDR3: TGTGCCAGCCAAAAGGGGTACAATGAGCAGTTCTTC.